This TCR beta chain was sequenced during a study of Ad26.COV2.S vaccination and SARS-CoV-2 variants. Method: immunoSEQ multiplex PCR; TCRdb's copy keeps in-frame clones and lacks some. The sample shows around 450,000 clones, 70% to 90% of them seen only once. This CDR3 is built from 11 residues. The treatment denotes: 15 to 20 received Ad26.COV2.S at low or high dose, single or two shots; about 5 received placebo; per-sample allocation not given. Each sample was drawn 63 days after the first injection (of vaccine or placebo). Sequencing used peripheral blood, obtained in a trial of Ad26.COV2.S vaccine versus placebo. The TCR comes from a person between 18 and 59 years old who received the Ad26.COV2.S COVID-19 vaccine or a placebo. The chain couples TRBV21-1 to TRBJ2-5; no check of the table's D call, TRBD2, against the DNA was made. TRBV21-1 is given as a pseudogene. This CDR3 is CASSFAVTPDF. CDR3 bases: TGTGCCAGCAGCTTCGCGGTGACCCCGGACTTC.